The 25 T cell receptor beta chains listed next were all sequenced from one sample in a study of PD-1 blockade in classical Hodgkin lymphoma. The method was immunoSEQ multiplex PCR; TCRdb's version includes in-frame clones alone and lacks a portion of them. The sample has over 20,000 clones, 77% seen once. In every patient, relapse followed autologous stem cell transplantation, while exposure to brentuximab vedotin differed. Here the sequenced sample was peripheral blood mononuclear cells (PBMCs), taken before the second cycle of nivolumab. The receptors were gathered from a human donor with classical Hodgkin lymphoma.

This chain joins TRBV18 and TRBJ1-1; no clear D. This CDR3 is 15 amino acids long. Germline CDR1 and CDR2: KGHSH and LQKENI. Trimming stripped 2 bases from V and 4 bases from J, with 14 bases between. In nucleotides, the CDR3 is TGTGCCAGCTCACCAACGAGGACCCCCAGCACTGAAGCTTTCTTT. Its protein is CASSPTRTPSTEAFF.

By share, this clone counts as medium-sized. In the same sample, other DNA sequences code for this CDR3. The CDR3 is CASSLEAEAFF. CDR3 nucleotide sequence: TGTGCCAGCAGCCTAGAGGCTGAAGCTTTCTTT. The chain employs TRBV7-9 and TRBJ1-1; D ambiguous. Germline CDR1 reads SEHNR; CDR2 reads FQNEAQ (reference sequence). V lost 5 bases and J lost 6, with 7 bases in between. The CDR3 is 11 residues long.

This clone was seen a single time. The CDR3 loop is CASSILQGNTGELFF. The CDR3 nucleotides read TGTGCCAGTAGTATTCTCCAGGGTAACACCGGGGAGCTGTTTTTT. The rearrangement uses TRBV19 and TRBJ2-2; the D gene is possibly TRBD1 (5 bases). Germline values: CDR1 LNHDA, CDR2 SQIVND (reference sequence). The CDR3 runs to 15 residues. With 3 bases removed from V and 2 bases from J, the gap between germline ends came to 10 bases.

The chain employs TRBV19 and TRBJ1-2, with D maybe TRBD1 (5 bases). This CDR3 comprises 13 residues. V gave up 5 bases and J gave up 4 bases, with 11 bases separating them. Germline V gives CDR1 LNHDA, CDR2 SQIVND (reference sequence). CDR3 coding DNA: TGTGCCAGTAGTCAGGCAAGGGGCTATGGCTACACCTTC. It codes for CASSQARGYGYTF.

J is TRBJ2-3 and V is TRBV30; D call uncertain. V was pared by 0 bases and J by 0 bases, with 16 bases between. There are 17 residues in the CDR3. The germline V gene has CDR1 GTSNPN and CDR2 SVGIG (reference sequence). DNA for the CDR3: TGTGCCTGGAGTGTACGGAAGGCTGCCTATAGCACAGATACGCAGTATTTT. It codes for CAWSVRKAAYSTDTQYF.

The chain recombines TRBV6-5 with TRBJ1-6; no clear D. Deletions cut 0 bases from V and 9 bases from J, with 15 bases between. The CDR3 loop spans 16 amino acids. The germline V gene encodes CDR1 MNHEY and CDR2 SVGAGI. The CDR3, as DNA: TGTGCCAGCAGTTACTCTGGGCGGAACATAGGTTCACCCCTCCACTTT. It codes for CASSYSGRNIGSPLHF.

A remark on this clone: The sample carries other DNA sequences with the same CDR3. The rearrangement links TRBV5-1 to TRBJ2-7; D ambiguous. Trimming pared 0 bases from V and 1 base from J, leaving 8 bases between. This CDR3 is built from 14 residues. Looked up from germline, CDR1 is SGHRS and CDR2 is YFSETQ. The CDR3 spells CASSLGIGSYEQYF. CDR3 in DNA: TGCGCCAGCAGCTTGGGAATCGGATCCTACGAGCAGTACTTC.

This rearrangement joins TRBV5-1 to TRBJ1-1; a possible D gene is TRBD1 (5 bases). Germline V gives CDR1 SGHRS, CDR2 YFSETQ. The CDR3 covers 15 residues. V lost 4 bases and J 4 bases, leaving 17 bases between the germline ends. The CDR3 region has the DNA TGCGCCAGCAGCCGTAGTCGGGGGGTGGGCACTGAAGCTTTCTTT. It translates to CASSRSRGVGTEAFF.

The chain joins TRBV2 to TRBJ2-3; no clear D. The V end lost 7 bases, the J end lost 0 bases, and 14 bases lay between the germline ends. The germline gives CDR1 SNHLY, CDR2 FYNNEI. The CDR3 loop spans 15 amino acids. For the CDR3, the DNA is TGTGCCAGCATGTTCTTGGCGGCCAGCACAGATACGCAGTATTTT. This codes for CASMFLAASTDTQYF.

On this clone: Other DNA sequences of this sample code for an identical CDR3. The V gene is TRBV5-5, the J gene TRBJ1-1; D might be TRBD1 (5 bases). V was pared by 2 bases and J by 1 base, with 9 bases between. This CDR3 has 14 residues. Germline V lookup: CDR1 SGHKS, CDR2 YYEKEE (reference sequence). As DNA, the CDR3 is TGTGCCAGCAGCTTACAGGACCAGAACACTGAAGCTTTCTTT. Translation gives CASSLQDQNTEAFF.

The chain employs TRBV5-6 and TRBJ1-1; possible D gene TRBD1, 5 bases. Trimming took 0 bases from V and 10 from J, leaving 22 bases between them. Germline loops: CDR1 SGHDT, CDR2 YYEEEE. The length of the CDR3 is 16 residues. The CDR3, as DNA: TGTGCCAGCAGCTTGGTTGCGGGGGGAGGATGGACGAGAGCTTTCTTT. It specifies CASSLVAGGGWTRAFF.

V and J are TRBV10-2 and TRBJ2-7; 9 nucleotides align to TRBD1. The V segment lost 10 bases and the J segment 0 bases; nucleotides outside the gene matches: 10. The CDR3 is 15 amino acids. In germline, CDR1 is WSHSY, CDR2 SAAADI. The CDR3 loop reads CATGTGPIGSYEQYF. CDR3 in DNA: TGCGCCACCGGGACAGGGCCGATCGGCTCCTACGAGCAGTACTTC.

J is TRBJ2-1 and V is TRBV11-2, with 7 bases matching TRBD1. CDR1 is SGHAT and CDR2 is FQNNGV in the germline V gene. This CDR3 region has 13 residues. J was trimmed by 10 bases and V by 5 bases; bases with no gene match: 8. The CDR3 is CASSTRGGYEQFF. CDR3 DNA sequence: TGTGCCAGCAGCACCCGAGGGGGCTACGAGCAGTTCTTC. Based on the CDR3 plus reference TRBV11-2 and TRBJ2-1, the full variable domain is EAGVAQSPRYKIIEKRQSVAFWCNPISGHATLYWYQQILGQGPKLLIQFQNNGVVDDSQLPKDRFSAERLKGVDSTLKIQPAKLEDSAVYLCASSTRGGYEQFFGPGTRLTVL.

The J gene is TRBJ1-5, the V gene TRBV27, with D perhaps TRBD1 (6 bases). The CDR3 length is 15 residues. Trimming stripped 4 bases from V and 2 bases from J, with 12 bases between. Germline V gene lookup returns CDR1 MNHEY and CDR2 SMNVEV (reference sequence). The CDR3 region is CASSSTEGGNQPQHF. The DNA of the CDR3 is TGTGCCAGCAGTTCAACAGAGGGGGGCAATCAGCCCCAGCATTTT.

J is TRBJ2-1 and V is TRBV25-1; D is undetermined. Germline loops: CDR1 MGHDK, CDR2 SYGVNS. The CDR3 contains 16 residues. V was trimmed by 3 bases and J by 10 bases, leaving 22 bases between them. This CDR3 reads CASSDRKAPANVEQFF. The CDR3 DNA reads TGTGCCAGCAGTGATCGTAAGGCTCCGGCCAATGTGGAGCAGTTCTTC.

The rearrangement links TRBV11-2 to TRBJ2-7; 9 bases match TRBD1. CDR1 is SGHAT and CDR2 is FQNNGV in the germline V gene. V shed 2 bases, J shed 3 bases, and the junction held 2 bases outside the gene matches. The CDR3 covers 14 residues. The CDR3: CASSLTGGVYEQYF. The CDR3 nucleotides read TGTGCCAGCAGCTTAACAGGGGGCGTCTACGAGCAGTACTTC.

The chain combines TRBV6-5 with TRBJ1-2, with 9 bases matching TRBD1. With V trimmed by 6 bases and J by 4 bases, 9 bases remained unmatched. The CDR3 has 15 amino acids. Germline CDR1 reads MNHEY; CDR2 reads SVGAGI. The CDR3 spells CASSLGQGPTYGYTF. DNA for the CDR3: TGTGCCAGCAGCCTGGGACAGGGACCCACCTATGGCTACACCTTC.

The chain carries TRBV27 and TRBJ1-5; tentative D call: TRBD1 (5 bases). The CDR3 has 13 residues. Germline V gene data show CDR1 as MNHEY and CDR2 as SMNVEV (reference sequence). The V gene lost 3 bases and the J gene lost 6 bases, with 9 bases spanning the gap. The CDR3 DNA reads as TGTGCCAGCAGTTTCAGGGCGGGTCAGCCCCAGCATTTT. The encoded protein is CASSFRAGQPQHF.

As regards this clone: One end of the junction is discordant with germline, which a read error may explain. The chain carries TRBV14 and TRBJ2-3; D may be TRBD2 (5 bases). The CDR3 runs to 16 residues. CDR1 is SGHDN, CDR2 FVKESK, per germline. CDR3 protein: CASSKEVFRGLDTQYF. DNA of the CDR3: TGTGCCAGCAGCAAAGAGGTTTTCCGCGGGTTAGATACGCAGTATTTT.

The chain is built from TRBV30 and TRBJ1-1; D uncertain. The germline CDR1 and CDR2 sequences are GTSNPN and SVGIG (reference sequence). V lost 0 bases to trimming and J lost 7 bases, with 24 bases between them. This CDR3 spans 17 amino acids. For the CDR3, the DNA is TGTGCCTGGAGTGTACGAAGTGCAGGCCCCAAAGGGAGTGAAGCTTTCTTT. Translated: CAWSVRSAGPKGSEAFF.

This clone was recorded a few times. The chain recombines TRBV2 with TRBJ1-2; D is undetermined. In germline, CDR1 is SNHLY, CDR2 FYNNEI. V was cut by 4 bases and J by 3 bases, with 9 bases left in between. The CDR3 has 13 residues. In DNA, the CDR3 is TGTGCCAGCAGTGCCGCCGGTGACTATGGCTACACCTTC. As protein: CASSAAGDYGYTF.

The rearrangement links TRBV6-1 to TRBJ1-2; the D is unclear. V lost 7 bases, J lost 0 bases, and 12 bases lay in between. CDR1 is MNHNS, CDR2 SASEGT, per germline. This CDR3 has 14 residues. The CDR3 loop reads CASTFEGSNYGYTF. As DNA, the CDR3 is TGTGCCAGCACATTTGAAGGGTCTAACTATGGCTACACCTTC.

The V and J genes are TRBV6-1 and TRBJ2-3; weak D call: TRBD1 (6 bases). CDR1 and CDR2 (germline): MNHNS, SASEGT. This CDR3 comprises 16 residues. V lost 2 bases and J lost 2, with 14 bases in between. CDR3 DNA sequence: TGTGCCAGCAGTGAACCTTGGGACAAGCACACAGATACGCAGTATTTT. This sequence encodes CASSEPWDKHTDTQYF.

V and J are TRBV5-4 and TRBJ2-5; 7 nucleotides line up with TRBD2. From germline, CDR1 is SGHNT and CDR2 YYREEE (reference sequence). V shed 2 bases and J 6 bases; nucleotides not matched to a gene: 7. The CDR3 extends over 14 amino acids. This CDR3 is CASSFRSGGQTQYF. The CDR3, as DNA: TGTGCCAGCAGCTTCCGGTCGGGGGGTCAGACCCAGTACTTC.

The rearrangement joins TRBV6-1 to TRBJ2-1; 9 bases fit TRBD2. Germline CDR1 MNHNS, CDR2 SASEGT. Trimming cost V 5 bases and J 6 bases; bases outside gene matches: 2. The CDR3 is 13 amino acids. The CDR3 loop reads CASSPGLANEQFF. The CDR3 bases are TGTGCCAGCAGTCCGGGACTAGCCAATGAGCAGTTCTTC.